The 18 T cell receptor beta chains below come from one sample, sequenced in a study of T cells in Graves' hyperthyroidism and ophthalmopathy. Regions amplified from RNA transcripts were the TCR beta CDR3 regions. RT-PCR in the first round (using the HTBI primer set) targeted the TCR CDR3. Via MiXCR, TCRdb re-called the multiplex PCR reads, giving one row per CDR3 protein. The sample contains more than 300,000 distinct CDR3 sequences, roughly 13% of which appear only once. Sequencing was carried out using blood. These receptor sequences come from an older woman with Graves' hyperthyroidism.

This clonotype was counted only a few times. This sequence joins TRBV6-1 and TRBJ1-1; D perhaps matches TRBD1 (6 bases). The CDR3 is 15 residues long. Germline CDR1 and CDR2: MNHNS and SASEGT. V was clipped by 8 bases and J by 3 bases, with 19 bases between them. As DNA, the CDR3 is TGTGCCAGCTGGGGGGCAGTAGTCTGGGACACTGAAGCTTTCTTT. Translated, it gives CASWGAVVWDTEAFF.

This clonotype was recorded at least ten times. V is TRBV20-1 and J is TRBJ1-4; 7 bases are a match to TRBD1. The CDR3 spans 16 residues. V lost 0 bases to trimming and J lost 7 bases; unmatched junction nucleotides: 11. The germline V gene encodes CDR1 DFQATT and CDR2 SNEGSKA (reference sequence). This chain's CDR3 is CSARDYAGTAREKLFF. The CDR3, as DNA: TGCAGTGCTAGAGATTATGCCGGGACAGCGCGTGAAAAACTGTTTTTT.

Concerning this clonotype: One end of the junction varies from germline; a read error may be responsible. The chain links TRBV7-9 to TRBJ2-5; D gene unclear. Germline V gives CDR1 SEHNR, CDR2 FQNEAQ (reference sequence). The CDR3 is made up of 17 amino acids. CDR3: CASSPRGDRMTQETQYF. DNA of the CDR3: TGCGCCAGCAGCCCCAGAGGCGATAGGATGACCCAAGAGACCCAGTACTTC.

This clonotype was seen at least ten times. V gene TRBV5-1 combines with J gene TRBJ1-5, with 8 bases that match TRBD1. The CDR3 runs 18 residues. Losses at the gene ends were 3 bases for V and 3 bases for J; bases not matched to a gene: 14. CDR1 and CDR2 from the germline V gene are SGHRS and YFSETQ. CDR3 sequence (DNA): TGCGCCAGCAGCTCAGGGGGCGCGGACCCGGATCTCAATCAGCCCCAGCATTTT. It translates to CASSSGGADPDLNQPQHF. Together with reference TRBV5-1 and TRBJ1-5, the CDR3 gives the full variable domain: KAGVTQTPRYLIKTRGQQVTLSCSPISGHRSVSWYQQTPGQGLQFLFEYFSETQRNKGNFPGRFSGRQFSNSRSEMNVSTLELGDSALYLCASSSGGADPDLNQPQHFGDGTRLSIL.

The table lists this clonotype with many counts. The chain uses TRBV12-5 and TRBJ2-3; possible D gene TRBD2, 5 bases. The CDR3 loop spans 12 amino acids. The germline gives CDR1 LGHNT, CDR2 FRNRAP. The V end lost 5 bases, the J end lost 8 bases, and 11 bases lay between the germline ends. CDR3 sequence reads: CASGPFRGTQYF. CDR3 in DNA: TGTGCTAGTGGTCCTTTCCGGGGTACGCAGTATTTT.

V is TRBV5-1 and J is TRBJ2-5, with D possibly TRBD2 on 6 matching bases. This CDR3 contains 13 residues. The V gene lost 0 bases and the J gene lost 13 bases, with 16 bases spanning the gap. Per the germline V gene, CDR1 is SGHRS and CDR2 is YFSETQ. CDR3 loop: CASSLDVTSRAYF. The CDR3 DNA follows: TGCGCCAGCAGCTTGGATGTGACTAGTCGTGCGTACTTC.

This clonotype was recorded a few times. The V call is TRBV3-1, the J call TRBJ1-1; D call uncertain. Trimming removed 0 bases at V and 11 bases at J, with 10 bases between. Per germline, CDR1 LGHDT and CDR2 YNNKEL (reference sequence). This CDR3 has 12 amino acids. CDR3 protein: CASSQERRRAFF. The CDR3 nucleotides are TGTGCCAGCAGCCAAGAGAGGCGGAGGGCTTTCTTT.

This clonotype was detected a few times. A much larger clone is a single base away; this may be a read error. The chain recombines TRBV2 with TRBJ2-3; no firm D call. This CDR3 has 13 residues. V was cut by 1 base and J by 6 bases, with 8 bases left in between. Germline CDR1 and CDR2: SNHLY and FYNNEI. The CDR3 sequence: CASSEGELDTQYF. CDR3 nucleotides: TGTGCCAGCAGTGAAGGCGAACTTGATACGCAGTATTTT. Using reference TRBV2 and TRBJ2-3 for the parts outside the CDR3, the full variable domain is EPEVTQTPSHQVTQMGQEVILRCVPISNHLYFYWYRQILGQKVEFLVSFYNNEISEKSEIFDDQFSVERPDGSNFTLKIRSTKLEDSAMYFCASSEGELDTQYFGPGTRLTVL.

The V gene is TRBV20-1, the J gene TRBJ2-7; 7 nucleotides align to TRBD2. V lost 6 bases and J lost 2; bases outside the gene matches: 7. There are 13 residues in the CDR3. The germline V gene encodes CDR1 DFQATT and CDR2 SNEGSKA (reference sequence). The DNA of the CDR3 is TGCAGTGCAAGGTGGGACTATCCCTACGAGCAGTACTTC. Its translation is CSARWDYPYEQYF.

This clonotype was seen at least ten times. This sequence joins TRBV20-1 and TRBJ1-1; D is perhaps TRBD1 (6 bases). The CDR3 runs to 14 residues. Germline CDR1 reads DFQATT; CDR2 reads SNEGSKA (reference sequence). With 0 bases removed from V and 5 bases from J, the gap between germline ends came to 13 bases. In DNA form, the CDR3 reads TGCAGTGCTAGAGATCGGCAGGGGTGGACTGAAGCTTTCTTT. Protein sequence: CSARDRQGWTEAFF.

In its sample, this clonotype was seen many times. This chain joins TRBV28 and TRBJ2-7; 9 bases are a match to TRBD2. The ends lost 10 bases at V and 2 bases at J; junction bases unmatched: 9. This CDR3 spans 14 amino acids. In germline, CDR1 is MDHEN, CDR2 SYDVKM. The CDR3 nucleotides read TGTGCCACCATTAGCGGGAGCTTGACCTACGAGCAGTACTTC. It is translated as CATISGSLTYEQYF.

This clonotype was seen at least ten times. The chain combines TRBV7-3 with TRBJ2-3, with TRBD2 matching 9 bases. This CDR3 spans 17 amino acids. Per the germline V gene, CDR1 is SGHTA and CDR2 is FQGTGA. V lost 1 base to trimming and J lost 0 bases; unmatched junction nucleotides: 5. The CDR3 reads CASSLRRLAESTDTQYF. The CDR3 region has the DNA TGTGCCAGCAGCTTAAGAAGACTAGCGGAAAGCACAGATACGCAGTATTTT. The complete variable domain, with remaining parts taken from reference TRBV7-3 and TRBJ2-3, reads GAGVSQTPSNKVTEKGKYVELRCDPISGHTALYWYRQSLGQGPEFLIYFQGTGAADDSGLPNDRFFAVRPEGSVSTLKIQRTERGDSAVYLCASSLRRLAESTDTQYFGPGTRLTVL.

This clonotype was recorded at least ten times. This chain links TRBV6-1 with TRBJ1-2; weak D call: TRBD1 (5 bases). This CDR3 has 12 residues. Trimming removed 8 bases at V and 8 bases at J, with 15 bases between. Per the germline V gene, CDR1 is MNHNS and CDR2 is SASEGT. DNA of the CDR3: TGTGCCAGCTGTCCCGGGGGAGAAGGCTACACCTTC. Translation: CASCPGGEGYTF.

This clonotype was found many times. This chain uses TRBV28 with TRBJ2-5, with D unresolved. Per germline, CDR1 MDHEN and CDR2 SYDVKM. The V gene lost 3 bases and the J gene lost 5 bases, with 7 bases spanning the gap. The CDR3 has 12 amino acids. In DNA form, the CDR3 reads TGTGCCAGCAGTTTGACCGATGAGACCCAGTACTTC. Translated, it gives CASSLTDETQYF.

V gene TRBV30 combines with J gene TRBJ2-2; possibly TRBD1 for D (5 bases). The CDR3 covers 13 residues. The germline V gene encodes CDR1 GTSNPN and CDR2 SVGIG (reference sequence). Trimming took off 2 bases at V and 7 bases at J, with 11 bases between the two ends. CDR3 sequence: CAWSFRDLGELFF. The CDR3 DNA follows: TGTGCCTGGAGTTTCAGGGATCTCGGGGAGCTGTTTTTT. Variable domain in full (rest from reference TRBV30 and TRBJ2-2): SQTIHQWPATLVQPVGSPLSLECTVEGTSNPNLYWYRQAAGRGLQLLFYSVGIGQISSEVPQNLSASRPQDRQFILSSKKLLLSDSGFYLCAWSFRDLGELFFGEGSRLTVL.

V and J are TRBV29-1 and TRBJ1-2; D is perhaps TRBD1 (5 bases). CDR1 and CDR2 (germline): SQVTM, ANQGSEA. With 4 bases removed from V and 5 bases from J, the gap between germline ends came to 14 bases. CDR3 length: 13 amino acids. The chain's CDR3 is CSVVSGEGYGYTF. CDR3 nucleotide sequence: TGCAGCGTTGTGTCGGGGGAAGGATATGGCTACACCTTC.

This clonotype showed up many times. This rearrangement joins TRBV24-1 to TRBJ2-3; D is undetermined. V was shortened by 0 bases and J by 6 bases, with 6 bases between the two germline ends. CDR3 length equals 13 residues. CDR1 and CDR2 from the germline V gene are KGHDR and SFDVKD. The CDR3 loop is CATSDLTTDTQYF. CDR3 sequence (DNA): TGTGCCACCAGTGATTTGACAACCGATACGCAGTATTTT.

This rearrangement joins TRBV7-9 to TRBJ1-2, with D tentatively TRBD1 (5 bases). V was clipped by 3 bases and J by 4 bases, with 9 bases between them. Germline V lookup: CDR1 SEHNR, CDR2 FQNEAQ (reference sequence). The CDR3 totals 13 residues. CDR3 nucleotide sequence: TGTGCCAGCAGCTTTGGGGCCTCCTATGGCTACACCTTC. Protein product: CASSFGASYGYTF.